Listed below are T cell receptor beta chains from one sample, sequenced in a study of beta chain features in type 1 diabetes. Method: immunoSEQ multiplex PCR; TCRdb's copy keeps in-frame clones and lacks some. The sample lists around 300,000 clones; 7% to 9% were seen once. What was sequenced was central memory CD4+ T cells from blood. These receptors were taken from a woman aged 18-35 years in good health. Both conserved end residues are part of each CDR3. Each record gives: D gene, V gene, clone size, J gene, CDR3 protein, CDR3 DNA. A D gene is named only where the DNA matches it firmly. Clone size is shown for a subset of rows, as once, few, many or a class of expanded clone.

-	TRBV15	many	TRBJ2-6	CATKLSGDGANVLTF	TGTGCCACCAAGCTTTCAGGGGATGGGGCCAACGTCCTGACTTTC
-	TRBV7-2	-	TRBJ2-6	CASRVSGANVLTF	TGTGCCAGCAGAGTTTCTGGGGCCAACGTCCTGACTTTC
TRBD1	TRBV7-2	-	TRBJ2-2	CASRTGTGTGELFF	TGTGCCAGCAGGACCGGGACAGGCACCGGGGAGCTGTTTTTT
TRBD2	TRBV9	-	TRBJ2-1	CASSLGTSGYNEQFF	TGTGCCAGCAGCCTCGGGACTAGCGGATACAATGAGCAGTTCTTC
-	TRBV18	few	TRBJ2-1	CASSPGINEQFF	TGTGCCAGCTCACCAGGCATCAATGAGCAGTTCTTC
-	TRBV18	few	TRBJ2-1	CASSPGVPRAYNEQFF	TGTGCCAGCTCCCCGGGTGTCCCGAGGGCCTACAATGAGCAGTTCTTC
-	TRBV15	-	TRBJ2-5	CATSRLANAQETQYF	TGTGCCACCAGCAGGCTAGCGAACGCGCAAGAGACCCAGTACTTC
-	TRBV15	few	TRBJ1-5	CATSRVLGKGWEPQHF	TGTGCCACCAGCAGAGTGTTGGGAAAGGGCTGGGAGCCCCAGCATTTT
-	TRBV5-1	-	TRBJ1-1	CASSSFSPSGTEAFF	TGCGCCAGCAGCTCCTTCTCCCCTAGCGGCACTGAAGCTTTCTTT
TRBD1	TRBV10-3	-	TRBJ1-5	CAISDDRGENQPQHF	TGTGCCATCAGTGACGACAGGGGGGAAAATCAGCCCCAGCATTTT
-	TRBV6-6	few	TRBJ2-7	CASSTPHYSSYEQYF	TGTGCCAGCAGTACCCCCCATTATAGCTCCTACGAGCAGTACTTC
-	TRBV5-1	-	TRBJ1-2	CASSLETGDYGYTF	TGCGCCAGCAGCTTGGAGACAGGTGACTATGGCTACACCTTC
TRBD2	TRBV7-9	-	TRBJ2-3	CASSLGGSSDTQYF	TGTGCCAGCAGCTTGGGCGGGAGTTCGGATACGCAGTATTTT
-	TRBV5-1	few	TRBJ2-1	CASSPKQDSYNEQFF	TGCGCCAGCAGCCCTAAACAGGACTCTTACAATGAGCAGTTCTTC
-	TRBV6-6	few	TRBJ1-2	CASSAGTPGNYGYTF	TGTGCCAGCAGCGCCGGGACACCCGGAAACTATGGCTACACCTTC
TRBD1	TRBV7-2	many	TRBJ1-6	CASSRPPTGLRNSPLHF	TGTGCCAGCAGCAGACCCCCGACAGGGCTCCGTAATTCACCCCTCCACTTT
-	TRBV28	few	TRBJ2-1	CASSSPYPSEQFF	TGTGCCAGCAGTTCCCCATACCCCAGTGAGCAGTTCTTC
TRBD2	TRBV29-1	few	TRBJ2-5	CSATGTSGIMETQYF	TGCAGCGCGACCGGGACTAGCGGGATTATGGAGACCCAGTACTTC
-	TRBV19	-	TRBJ2-6	CASSIQVSGANVLTF	TGTGCCAGTAGTATACAGGTCTCTGGGGCCAACGTCCTGACTTTC
-	TRBV5-4	few	TRBJ2-5	CASSFRRQGGLETQYF	TGTGCCAGCAGCTTCCGCAGACAAGGCGGGCTGGAGACCCAGTACTTC
TRBD1	TRBV7-2	few	TRBJ2-7	CASSIGQGLTYEQYF	TGTGCCAGCAGTATTGGACAGGGGTTAACCTACGAGCAGTACTTC
-	TRBV7-2	-	TRBJ1-2	CASSFSAYGYTF	TGTGCCAGCAGCTTCTCCGCCTATGGCTACACCTTC
-	TRBV18	-	TRBJ1-1	CASSSLGREENTEAFF	TGTGCCAGCTCTTCGCTAGGCAGGGAGGAGAACACTGAAGCTTTCTTT
-	TRBV4-1	few	TRBJ2-2	CASSIQDLMVPGELFF	TGCGCCAGCAGTATACAGGATTTAATGGTCCCCGGGGAGCTGTTTTTT
TRBD2	TRBV5-4	many	TRBJ2-1	CASSLNLAGGYNEQFF	TGTGCCAGCAGCTTGAATCTAGCGGGGGGTTACAATGAGCAGTTCTTC
-	TRBV7-9	-	TRBJ2-3	CASSLGLGQPTDTQYF	TGTGCCAGCAGCTTAGGTCTCGGACAGCCCACAGATACGCAGTATTTT
-	TRBV5-6	-	TRBJ2-5	CASSLEGGIQETQYF	TGTGCCAGCAGCTTGGAAGGGGGAATTCAAGAGACCCAGTACTTC
-	TRBV7-2	few	TRBJ1-6	CASSPRDGGAISSPLHF	TGTGCCAGCAGCCCCCGGGATGGGGGAGCAATTAGTTCACCCCTCCACTTT
TRBD2	TRBV4-3	-	TRBJ2-1	CASSQSQGGPYNEQFF	TGCGCCAGCAGCCAGTCCCAGGGAGGGCCCTACAATGAGCAGTTCTTC
TRBD2	TRBV4-1	many	TRBJ2-3	CASSQDGAGGPKDTQYF	TGCGCCAGCAGCCAAGATGGAGCGGGGGGGCCGAAAGATACGCAGTATTTT
-	TRBV2	few	TRBJ2-2	CASRRRQALTGELFF	TGTGCCAGCAGGAGAAGACAGGCGCTCACCGGGGAGCTGTTTTTT
-	TRBV7-2	-	TRBJ1-4	CASSLSYATNEKLFF	TGTGCCAGCAGTCTCTCTTATGCAACTAATGAAAAACTGTTTTTT
-	TRBV4-3	few	TRBJ2-6	CASSQAHRTSGANVLTF	TGCGCCAGCAGCCAAGCGCACAGGACCTCTGGGGCCAACGTCCTGACTTTC
-	TRBV7-6	-	TRBJ1-5	CASSQQENQPQHF	TGTGCCAGCAGTCAACAGGAAAATCAGCCCCAGCATTTT
-	TRBV5-4	-	TRBJ2-3	CASSLERDTQYF	TGTGCCAGCAGCTTGGAAAGAGATACGCAGTATTTT
-	TRBV4-2	-	TRBJ1-2	CASSQDLGDEDGYTF	TGTGCCAGCAGCCAAGATCTGGGGGACGAGGATGGCTACACCTTC
-	TRBV4-1	few	TRBJ2-5	CASSQDLIGGQETQYF	TGCGCCAGCAGCCAAGATCTTATAGGGGGACAAGAGACCCAGTACTTC
-	TRBV7-2	-	TRBJ1-3	CASSLVRSGRGSGNTIYF	TGTGCCAGCAGCTTAGTCCGCTCCGGTAGGGGCTCTGGAAACACCATATATTTT
-	TRBV10-3	many	TRBJ2-7	CAISESRGRGEQYF	TGTGCCATCAGTGAGTCGAGAGGGCGGGGCGAGCAGTACTTC
-	TRBV7-2	few	TRBJ2-3	CASSLGLSTDTQYF	TGTGCCAGCAGCCTCGGGCTCAGCACAGATACGCAGTATTTT
-	TRBV5-1	-	TRBJ1-4	CASSLARATNEKLFF	TGCGCCAGCAGCTTGGCCCGCGCAACTAATGAAAAACTGTTTTTT
-	TRBV7-2	-	TRBJ2-1	CASSLGQGLYEQFF	TGTGCCAGCAGCTTAGGCCAGGGGTTATATGAGCAGTTCTTC
-	TRBV7-9	few	TRBJ1-1	CASSRQSLMNTEAFF	TGTGCCAGCAGCCGACAGAGCCTAATGAACACTGAAGCTTTCTTT
TRBD1	TRBV14	few	TRBJ1-6	CASSLRQGANSPLHF	TGTGCCAGCAGCCTAAGACAGGGGGCCAATTCACCCCTCCACTTT
TRBD1	TRBV5-4	-	TRBJ1-1	CASSFTGVTEAFF	TGTGCCAGCAGTTTCACAGGGGTCACTGAAGCTTTCTTT
-	TRBV25-1	few	TRBJ2-5	CASSDRNSGETQYF	TGTGCCAGCAGTGATCGGAATAGCGGAGAGACCCAGTACTTC
-	TRBV6-5	-	TRBJ1-5	CASSYYGNSNQPQHF	TGTGCCAGCAGTTATTATGGAAATAGCAATCAGCCCCAGCATTTT
-	TRBV30	-	TRBJ1-3	CAWSGGLGGNTIYF	TGTGCCTGGAGTGGAGGGCTCGGTGGAAACACCATATATTTT
TRBD2	TRBV7-2	few	TRBJ2-3	CASGAGVADTQYF	TGTGCCAGCGGAGCGGGGGTGGCAGATACGCAGTATTTT
TRBD2	TRBV29-1	many	TRBJ2-2	CSVEIGWGGTGELFF	TGCAGCGTTGAAATCGGGTGGGGAGGGACCGGGGAGCTGTTTTTT
-	TRBV30	few	TRBJ2-5	CAWSSGTGKETQYF	TGTGCCTGGAGTTCAGGGACTGGCAAAGAGACCCAGTACTTC
-	TRBV7-9	-	TRBJ1-1	CASSFWDGTEAFF	TGTGCCAGCAGCTTTTGGGATGGCACTGAAGCTTTCTTT
-	TRBV4-1	few	TRBJ1-6	CASSQLLGTENSPLHF	TGCGCCAGCAGCCAACTACTGGGGACCGAAAATTCACCCCTCCACTTT
-	TRBV6-6	-	TRBJ1-1	CASSYGGWLNTEAFF	TGTGCCAGCAGTTACGGGGGCTGGCTGAACACTGAAGCTTTCTTT